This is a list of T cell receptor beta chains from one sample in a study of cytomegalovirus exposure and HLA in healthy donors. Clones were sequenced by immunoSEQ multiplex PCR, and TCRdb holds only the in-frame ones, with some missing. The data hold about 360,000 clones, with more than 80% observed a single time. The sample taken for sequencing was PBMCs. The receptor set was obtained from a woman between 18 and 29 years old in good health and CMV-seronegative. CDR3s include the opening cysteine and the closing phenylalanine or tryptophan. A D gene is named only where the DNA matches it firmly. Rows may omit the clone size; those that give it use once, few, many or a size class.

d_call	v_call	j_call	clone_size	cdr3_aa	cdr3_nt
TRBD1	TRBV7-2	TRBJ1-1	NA	CASSLGDRGLRAFF	TGTGCCAGCAGCTTAGGGGACAGGGGGTTACGAGCTTTCTTT
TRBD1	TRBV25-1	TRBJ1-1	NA	CASRPDRGRNTEAFF	TGTGCCAGCAGACCTGACAGGGGAAGGAACACTGAAGCTTTCTTT
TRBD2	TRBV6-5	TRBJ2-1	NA	CASRREALYNEQFF	TGTGCCAGCAGGCGGGAGGCCTTGTACAATGAGCAGTTCTTC
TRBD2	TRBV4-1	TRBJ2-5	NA	CASSQDPFMRGQETQYF	TGCGCCAGCAGCCAAGATCCCTTTATGCGGGGGCAAGAGACCCAGTACTTC
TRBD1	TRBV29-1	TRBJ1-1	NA	CSASRDSYLNTEAFF	TGCAGCGCGAGCCGGGACAGCTATTTGAACACTGAAGCTTTCTTT
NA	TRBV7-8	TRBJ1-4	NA	CASSFGTRGKTNEKLFF	TGTGCCAGCAGCTTCGGGACAAGGGGGAAAACTAATGAAAAACTGTTTTTT
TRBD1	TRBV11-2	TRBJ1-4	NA	CASSFPGGSEKLFF	TGTGCCAGCAGCTTCCCAGGGGGCTCGGAAAAACTGTTTTTT
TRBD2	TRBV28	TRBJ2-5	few	CASSSGLAGHVGTQYF	TGTGCCAGCAGTTCGGGACTAGCGGGCCACGTCGGGACCCAGTACTTC
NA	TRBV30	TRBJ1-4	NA	CAWSPSPGNEKLFF	TGTGCCTGGAGTCCGTCTCCGGGTAATGAAAAACTGTTTTTT
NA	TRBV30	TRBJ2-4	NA	CAWSVGVGLEKNSIQYF	TGTGCCTGGAGTGTAGGGGTGGGGTTGGAAAAAAATAGCATTCAGTACTTC
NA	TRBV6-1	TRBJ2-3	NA	CALRELTSTDTQYF	TGTGCCCTCCGAGAGTTGACTAGCACAGATACGCAGTATTTT
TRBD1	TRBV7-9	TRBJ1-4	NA	CASSARDRSEKLFF	TGTGCCAGCAGCGCCCGGGACAGGAGCGAAAAACTGTTTTTT
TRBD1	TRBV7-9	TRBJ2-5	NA	CASSLGGTGHQETQYF	TGTGCCAGCAGCTTAGGGGGGACAGGGCACCAAGAGACCCAGTACTTC
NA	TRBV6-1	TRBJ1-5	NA	CASSTGFGGQPQHF	TGTGCCAGCAGTACAGGGTTTGGAGGTCAGCCCCAGCATTTT
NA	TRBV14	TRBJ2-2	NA	CASSQDFGLVRELFF	TGTGCCAGCAGCCAAGATTTTGGTCTAGTCAGGGAGCTGTTTTTT
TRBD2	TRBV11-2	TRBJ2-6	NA	CASSLEGPGLAVLGANVLTF	TGTGCCAGCAGCTTAGAGGGTCCGGGACTAGCGGTCCTTGGGGCCAACGTCCTGACTTTC
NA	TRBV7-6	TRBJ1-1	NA	CASSFWQGMNTEAFF	TGTGCCAGCAGCTTTTGGCAGGGAATGAACACTGAAGCTTTCTTT
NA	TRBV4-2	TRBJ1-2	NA	CASSQATATYGYTF	TGTGCCAGCAGCCAAGCGACAGCGACTTATGGCTACACCTTC
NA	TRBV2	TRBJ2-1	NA	CASSALRGGNEQFF	TGTGCCAGCAGCGCCCTTAGAGGAGGCAATGAGCAGTTCTTC
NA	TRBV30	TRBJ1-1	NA	CAWSVQGNTEAFF	TGTGCCTGGAGTGTCCAGGGGAACACTGAAGCTTTCTTT
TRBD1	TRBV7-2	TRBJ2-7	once	CASSRPGQGHPYF	TGTGCCAGCAGCCGACCGGGACAGGGCCATCCGTACTTC
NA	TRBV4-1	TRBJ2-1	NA	CASSQGETYSYNEQFF	TGCGCCAGCAGCCAAGGGGAGACATACTCCTACAATGAGCAGTTCTTC
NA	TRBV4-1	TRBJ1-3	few	CASSQDKRRGGNTIYF	TGCGCCAGCAGCCAAGATAAACGCAGGGGTGGAAACACCATATATTTT
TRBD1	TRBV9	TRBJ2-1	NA	CASSADRGRNNEQFF	TGTGCCAGCAGCGCCGACAGGGGGCGGAACAATGAGCAGTTCTTC
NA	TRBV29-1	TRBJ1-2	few	CSVRSANYGYTF	TGCAGCGTTCGTTCAGCTAACTATGGCTACACCTTC
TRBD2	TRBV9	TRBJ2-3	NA	CASSVAEVGRAITDTQYF	TGTGCCAGCAGCGTAGCTGAGGTCGGGAGGGCCATCACAGATACGCAGTATTTT
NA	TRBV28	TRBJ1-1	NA	CASSFRGMGRITEAFF	TGTGCCAGCAGTTTCCGGGGTATGGGTCGTATCACTGAAGCTTTCTTT
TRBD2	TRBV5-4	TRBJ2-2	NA	CASSSGGGASTGELFF	TGTGCCAGCAGCTCCGGGGGAGGGGCTAGCACCGGGGAGCTGTTTTTT
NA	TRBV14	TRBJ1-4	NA	CASSQASGHQTLTNEKLFF	TGTGCCAGCAGCCAAGCGTCGGGACACCAAACCTTAACTAATGAAAAACTGTTTTTT
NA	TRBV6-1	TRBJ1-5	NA	CASSDRGPYSNQPQHF	TGTGCCAGCAGTGACAGGGGCCCCTATAGCAATCAGCCCCAGCATTTT
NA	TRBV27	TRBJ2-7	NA	CASSLASRYSYEQYF	TGTGCCAGCAGTTTGGCTAGCCGATACTCCTACGAGCAGTACTTC
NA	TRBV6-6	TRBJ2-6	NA	CASSLSGRGANVLTF	TGTGCCAGCAGTCTATCAGGGCGTGGGGCCAACGTCCTGACTTTC
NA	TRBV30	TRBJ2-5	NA	CAWSVLGQGETQYF	TGTGCCTGGAGTGTTTTAGGGCAGGGTGAGACCCAGTACTTC
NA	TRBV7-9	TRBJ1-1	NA	CASSLSTEAFF	TGTGCCAGCAGCTTATCGACTGAAGCTTTCTTT
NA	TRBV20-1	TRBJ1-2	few	CSATTSGGYTF	TGCAGTGCTACAACCTCGGGTGGCTACACCTTC
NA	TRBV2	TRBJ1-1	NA	CASSGDGDLKTEAFF	TGTGCCAGCAGTGGTGACGGGGATTTGAAAACTGAAGCTTTCTTT
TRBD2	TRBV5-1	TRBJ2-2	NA	CASSWTSGGNTGELFF	TGCGCCAGCAGCTGGACTAGCGGGGGGAACACCGGGGAGCTGTTTTTT
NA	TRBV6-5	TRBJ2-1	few	CASSLAYGNEQFF	TGTGCCAGCAGCCTAGCCTATGGCAATGAGCAGTTCTTC
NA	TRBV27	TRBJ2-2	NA	CASSLVTGGAGELFF	TGTGCCAGCAGTTTGGTCACAGGGGGGGCCGGGGAGCTGTTTTTT
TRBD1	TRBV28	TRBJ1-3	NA	CASSEQGAGNTIYF	TGTGCCAGCAGCGAGCAGGGGGCTGGAAACACCATATATTTT
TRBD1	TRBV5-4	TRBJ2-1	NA	CASSSPQGLDRYEQFF	TGTGCCAGCAGCTCACCACAGGGGTTGGATCGCTATGAGCAGTTCTTC
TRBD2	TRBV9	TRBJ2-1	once	CASSVDGGGYNEQFF	TGTGCCAGCAGCGTAGATGGCGGGGGTTACAATGAGCAGTTCTTC